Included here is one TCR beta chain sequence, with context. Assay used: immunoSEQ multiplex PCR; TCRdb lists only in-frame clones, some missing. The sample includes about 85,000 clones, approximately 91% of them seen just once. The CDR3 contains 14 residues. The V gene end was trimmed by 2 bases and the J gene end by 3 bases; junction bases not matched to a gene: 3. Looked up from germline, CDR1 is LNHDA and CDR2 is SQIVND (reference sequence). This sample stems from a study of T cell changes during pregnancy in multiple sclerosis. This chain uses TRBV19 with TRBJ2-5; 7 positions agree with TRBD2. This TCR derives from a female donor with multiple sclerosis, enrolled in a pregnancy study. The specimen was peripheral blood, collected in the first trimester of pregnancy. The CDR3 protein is CASSIMAGEETQYF. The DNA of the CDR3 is TGTGCCAGTAGTATAATGGCGGGGGAAGAGACCCAGTACTTC.